A selection of T cell receptor beta chains follows, all from one sample in a study of blood T cells in healthy people across ages. TCRdb reprocessed the 5' RACE reads via MiXCR and lists one record per CDR3 protein. The sample contains approximately 690,000 distinct CDR3 sequences, under 70% of which appear only once. The source material was blood. The receptors here all came from a man in his 60s in good health. Both conserved end residues are part of each CDR3. The order of the fields is J gene, D gene, clone size, V gene, CDR3 DNA, CDR3 protein. The D gene is left open where the match is weak. Clone sizes are given selectively: once, few, many, or a class where the clone is expanded.

J: TRBJ2-5
D: NA
size: NA
V: TRBV29-1
DNA: TGCAGCCCCCGACAGGGTGTGGGGGGGGAGACCCAGTACTTC
CDR3: CSPRQGVGGETQYF

J: TRBJ1-2
D: NA
size: NA
V: TRBV25-1
DNA: TGTGCCAGCGCCCGATCGGGGGATGCCCATGGCTACACCTTC
CDR3: CASARSGDAHGYTF

J: TRBJ2-5
D: NA
size: few
V: TRBV11-2
DNA: TGTGCCAGCAGCTTCTCGACGGCACAAGAGACCCAGTACTTC
CDR3: CASSFSTAQETQYF

J: TRBJ1-4
D: NA
size: few
V: TRBV6-1
DNA: TGTGCCAGCAGGCGTGGGGAAGACGATGAAAAACTGTTTTTT
CDR3: CASRRGEDDEKLFF

J: TRBJ2-5
D: NA
size: NA
V: TRBV6-6
DNA: TGTGCCAGCAGTTACTCGGGGCCCACCCAGTACTTC
CDR3: CASSYSGPTQYF

J: TRBJ2-1
D: NA
size: NA
V: TRBV28
DNA: TGTGCCAGCAGGCCGCCTCGGCGGAGGCAGTTCTTC
CDR3: CASRPPRRRQFF

J: TRBJ1-2
D: TRBD1
size: NA
V: TRBV5-1
DNA: TGCGCCAGCAGCATGACAGGGATCCAAAACTATGGCTACACCTTC
CDR3: CASSMTGIQNYGYTF

J: TRBJ1-1
D: NA
size: NA
V: TRBV25-1
DNA: TGTGCCAGCAGTGGACGTTACTCCGACACTGAAGCTTTCTTT
CDR3: CASSGRYSDTEAFF

J: TRBJ1-6
D: NA
size: few
V: TRBV2
DNA: TGTGCCAGCAGTGTTCGGAGTATCCACTCCTATAATTCACCCCTCCACTTT
CDR3: CASSVRSIHSYNSPLHF

J: TRBJ1-2
D: TRBD1
size: NA
V: TRBV4-1
DNA: TGCGCCAGCAGCCAAGTCCCCGGGACAGGGAGTTATAGGCGGGAGAACTATGGCTACACCTTC
CDR3: CASSQVPGTGSYRRENYGYTF

J: TRBJ2-7
D: TRBD1
size: NA
V: TRBV6-2/TRBV6-3
DNA: TGTGCCAGCAGTTACTCCGAGGGGGCAAGCGACGAGCAGTACTTC
CDR3: CASSYSEGASDEQYF

J: TRBJ2-1
D: TRBD1
size: NA
V: TRBV28
DNA: TGTGCCAGCAGTCCGGGACAGGGCTCGTTAGGGCAGTTCTTC
CDR3: CASSPGQGSLGQFF

J: TRBJ2-1
D: NA
size: NA
V: TRBV28
DNA: TGTGCCAGCAGTTCCTTTCCCGCAAATGAGCAGTTCTTC
CDR3: CASSSFPANEQFF

J: TRBJ2-5
D: NA
size: NA
V: TRBV11-2
DNA: TGTGCCAGCAGCCGGCTAGCTCCCGGGGAGACCCAGTACTTC
CDR3: CASSRLAPGETQYF

J: TRBJ1-2
D: NA
size: NA
V: TRBV2
DNA: TGTGCCAGCACTGGGACCGAGAACTATGGCTACACCTTC
CDR3: CASTGTENYGYTF

J: TRBJ2-5
D: TRBD2
size: NA
V: TRBV6-7
DNA: TGTGCCAGCAGTTCACCGGGACTAGCCCGGCGAGGGACCCAGTACTTC
CDR3: CASSSPGLARRGTQYF

J: TRBJ2-2
D: TRBD1
size: NA
V: TRBV7-8
DNA: TGTGCCAGCACCCCAGGGGGCTGGGCCGGGGAGCTGTTTTTT
CDR3: CASTPGGWAGELFF

J: TRBJ2-7
D: NA
size: NA
V: TRBV28
DNA: TGTGCCAGCAGTCTCGGACACATCTACGAGCAGTACTTC
CDR3: CASSLGHIYEQYF

J: TRBJ1-3
D: NA
size: NA
V: TRBV4-2
DNA: TGTGCCAGCAGTTTCGGCAACTCTGGAAACACCATATATTTT
CDR3: CASSFGNSGNTIYF

J: TRBJ2-7
D: NA
size: NA
V: TRBV5-1
DNA: TGCGCCAGCAGCTTGGAGGGGTCTAGCTCCTACAATGAGCAGTACTTC
CDR3: CASSLEGSSSYNEQYF

J: TRBJ1-4
D: NA
size: NA
V: TRBV25-1
DNA: TGTGCCAGCAGACCGTTTGGACAGCCTGAAAAACTGTTTTTT
CDR3: CASRPFGQPEKLFF

J: TRBJ1-2
D: NA
size: NA
V: TRBV12-3/TRBV12-4
DNA: TGTGCCAGCAACGGGGACTCCCCGAGAGGCTACACCTTC
CDR3: CASNGDSPRGYTF

J: TRBJ2-7
D: NA
size: many
V: TRBV5-1
DNA: TGCGCCAGCAGCTTGGAACTTCGGACGGCCGGCTCCTACGAGCAGTACTTC
CDR3: CASSLELRTAGSYEQYF

J: TRBJ2-7
D: TRBD2
size: once
V: TRBV18
DNA: TGTGCCAGCTCAGCTAGCGGGGGCCTCTCCGAGCAGTACTTC
CDR3: CASSASGGLSEQYF

J: TRBJ2-5
D: TRBD1
size: NA
V: TRBV5-1
DNA: TGCGCCAGCAGCTCTAGGGGGCAAGGAGAGACCCAGTACTTC
CDR3: CASSSRGQGETQYF

J: TRBJ2-5
D: TRBD1
size: NA
V: TRBV3-1
DNA: TGTGCCAGCAGCCAAGTACCCGACAGGGACCATGAGCAGTACTTC
CDR3: CASSQVPDRDHEQYF

J: TRBJ1-2
D: TRBD1
size: many
V: TRBV5-1
DNA: TGCGCCAGCAGCACCCGGACAGGGAGGGATGGCTACACCTTC
CDR3: CASSTRTGRDGYTF

J: TRBJ2-4
D: TRBD2
size: NA
V: TRBV15
DNA: TGTGCCACCAGCAGAGTCCGGACTAGCGGGGGGGCCAGCGTTGGCAAAAACATTCAGTACTTC
CDR3: CATSRVRTSGGASVGKNIQYF

J: TRBJ2-5
D: TRBD2
size: NA
V: TRBV9
DNA: TGTGCCAGCAGCACCCGGGGACTAGCTGTCGAAGAGACCCAGTACTTC
CDR3: CASSTRGLAVEETQYF

J: TRBJ2-3
D: TRBD2
size: few
V: TRBV12-3/TRBV12-4
DNA: TGTGCCAGCGCGGGGGGCACAGATACGCAGTATTTT
CDR3: CASAGGTDTQYF

J: TRBJ2-2
D: TRBD2
size: NA
V: TRBV4-2
DNA: TGTGCCAGCAGCCAGATACTAGCGGGGGGCATGGCCGGGGAGCTGTTTTTT
CDR3: CASSQILAGGMAGELFF

J: TRBJ2-6
D: TRBD1
size: NA
V: TRBV5-8
DNA: TGTGCCAGCAGCTTGTACAGGGGGCTTGGGGCCAACGTCCTGACTTTC
CDR3: CASSLYRGLGANVLTF

J: TRBJ2-5
D: NA
size: NA
V: TRBV6-6
DNA: TGTGCCAGCAGGGGACCGAGCCAAGAGACCCAGTACTTC
CDR3: CASRGPSQETQYF

J: TRBJ2-5
D: TRBD1
size: NA
V: TRBV5-1
DNA: TGCGCCAGCGCCACTGGGACAGGTCTTTACGGGACCCAGTACTTC
CDR3: CASATGTGLYGTQYF

J: TRBJ2-5
D: TRBD2
size: NA
V: TRBV20-1
DNA: TGCAGTGCTAGGGGATATCGGGGGGGCCTTCAAGAGACCCAGTACTTC
CDR3: CSARGYRGGLQETQYF

J: TRBJ2-1
D: NA
size: NA
V: TRBV20-1
DNA: TGCAGTGCTAGTCGAGTAGCCCGCTACAATGAGCAGTTCTTC
CDR3: CSASRVARYNEQFF

J: TRBJ2-3
D: NA
size: few
V: TRBV19
DNA: TGTGCCAGTAGTTCCCGGGACTCTCCCACAGATACGCAGTATTTT
CDR3: CASSSRDSPTDTQYF

J: TRBJ2-2
D: NA
size: once
V: TRBV15
DNA: TGTGCCACCAGCCCGGACTTGAACACCGGGGAGCTGTTTTTT
CDR3: CATSPDLNTGELFF

J: TRBJ2-3
D: NA
size: NA
V: TRBV20-1
DNA: TGCAGTGCTAGGTGGGGATCCACAGATACGCAGTATTTT
CDR3: CSARWGSTDTQYF

J: TRBJ2-5
D: TRBD2
size: NA
V: TRBV6-1
DNA: TGCGGGGCGGGACTAGCGGGGCAAGAGACCCAGTACTTC
CDR3: CGAGLAGQETQYF

J: TRBJ2-1
D: TRBD1
size: NA
V: TRBV7-2
DNA: TGTGCCAGCAGCTTGACAGGGGGCCGCTACAATGAGCAGTTCTTC
CDR3: CASSLTGGRYNEQFF

J: TRBJ2-3
D: TRBD2
size: NA
V: TRBV3-1
DNA: TGTGCCAGCAGCTCGCCCCGGACTAGCGGCCGCACAGATACGCAGTATTTT
CDR3: CASSSPRTSGRTDTQYF

J: TRBJ2-2
D: TRBD1
size: once
V: TRBV9
DNA: TGTGCCAGCAGCCGCGGACAGGGCTGGACCGGGGAGCTGTTTTTT
CDR3: CASSRGQGWTGELFF

J: TRBJ2-7
D: TRBD2
size: NA
V: TRBV29-1
DNA: TGCAGCGTTGAAGTAGCGGGGGCGAGCAATGAGCAGTACTTC
CDR3: CSVEVAGASNEQYF

J: TRBJ2-1
D: NA
size: NA
V: TRBV5-6
DNA: TGTGCCAGCAGCTCCCAATGGGGCCGCAATGAGCAGTTCTTC
CDR3: CASSSQWGRNEQFF

J: TRBJ2-5
D: TRBD2
size: NA
V: TRBV27
DNA: TGTGCCAGCAGTTTATGGGGGACTAGCGCCCAAGAGACCCAGTACTTC
CDR3: CASSLWGTSAQETQYF

J: TRBJ2-7
D: NA
size: NA
V: TRBV7-2
DNA: TGTGCCAGCAGCTTCAGACAGGCCAGGAGCTCCTACGAGCAGTACTTC
CDR3: CASSFRQARSSYEQYF

J: TRBJ2-1
D: TRBD2
size: NA
V: TRBV27
DNA: TGTGCCAGCGTCCCGCTAGCGGGGGGGCCCTACAACGAGCAGTTCTTC
CDR3: CASVPLAGGPYNEQFF

J: TRBJ2-5
D: TRBD1
size: NA
V: TRBV23-1
DNA: TGCGCCAGCCAGGACAGGTCCTCCCGCGGTCAGTGCCAAGAGACCCAGTACTTC
CDR3: CASQDRSSRGQCQETQYF

J: TRBJ2-1
D: NA
size: few
V: TRBV12-3/TRBV12-4
DNA: TGTGCCAGCAGTTTAGCGGGGGGGCGTAATGAGCAGTTCTTC
CDR3: CASSLAGGRNEQFF

J: TRBJ2-7
D: NA
size: few
V: TRBV5-1
DNA: TGCGCCAGCAGCGAGGGACGGCAACCTCCCTACGAGCAGTACTTC
CDR3: CASSEGRQPPYEQYF

J: TRBJ2-1
D: NA
size: NA
V: TRBV20-1
DNA: TGCAGTGCTAGTACTAGCCCAAACAATGAGCAGTTCTTC
CDR3: CSASTSPNNEQFF

J: TRBJ2-1
D: TRBD2
size: NA
V: TRBV6-2/TRBV6-3
DNA: TGTGCCAGCAGTCCGACGCGGACTAGCGCGGGTGAGCAGTTCTTC
CDR3: CASSPTRTSAGEQFF

J: TRBJ2-1
D: NA
size: NA
V: TRBV28
DNA: TGTGCCAGCAGTTTACGCATGCCGGGACGGATACAAGAGACCCAGTTCTTC
CDR3: CASSLRMPGRIQETQFF

J: TRBJ1-2
D: TRBD1
size: once
V: TRBV3-1
DNA: TGTGCCAGCAGCCAAGGCCGACGGGACAGCGGGGTGTATGGCTACACCTTC
CDR3: CASSQGRRDSGVYGYTF

J: TRBJ2-7
D: NA
size: NA
V: TRBV29-1
DNA: TGCAGCGTTGAAAGGGTTGGGATATACGAGCAGTACTTC
CDR3: CSVERVGIYEQYF